The T cell receptor (beta chain) described here comes from a study of T cells in Graves' hyperthyroidism and ophthalmopathy. Amplification of TCR beta CDR3 regions used RNA as the template. When the TCR CDR3 underwent first-round RT-PCR, the HTBI primer set was used. Using its own MiXCR run on the multiplex PCR reads, TCRdb lists one record per CDR3 protein. The profile covers 300,000 to 450,000 distinct CDR3 sequences, with about 13% appearing a single time and about a fifth taken by the ten largest. The germline V gene encodes CDR1 LNHDA and CDR2 SQIVND (reference sequence). V dropped 5 bases and J dropped 0 bases, with 8 bases sitting between them. This CDR3 has 14 amino acids.

The sample comprised blood. The J gene is TRBJ2-1, the V gene TRBV19; D ambiguous. The origin of this receptor is a man younger than 45 with Graves' hyperthyroidism that later progressed to Graves' ophthalmopathy. The CDR3 DNA sequence: TGTGCCAGTAGTTTAACAAACTCCTACAATGAGCAGTTCTTC. This encodes CASSLTNSYNEQFF. Drawing the rest from reference TRBV19 and TRBJ2-1, the complete variable domain is DGGITQSPKYLFRKEGQNVTLSCEQNLNHDAMYWYRQDPGQGLRLIYYSQIVNDFQKGDIAEGYSVSREKKESFPLTVTSAQKNPTAFYLCASSLTNSYNEQFFGPGTRLTVL.